This passage covers 12 T cell receptor beta chains from one sample sequenced in a study of cytomegalovirus exposure and HLA in healthy donors. A multiplex PCR was run with 60 Vbeta primers and 13 Jbeta primers. This table comes from immunoSEQ multiplex PCR, and its TCRdb copy is limited to in-frame clones, with some not included. This table holds 150,000 to 160,000 clones, 70% to 80% found once. Material for sequencing was PBMCs. The receptors shown here come from a man aged 25 to 40 in good health and CMV-seropositive.

The rearrangement uses TRBV2 and TRBJ1-4; D is unresolved. The CDR3 covers 13 residues. The V gene's germline CDR1 is SNHLY and CDR2 FYNNEI. V was shortened by 4 bases and J by 8 bases, with 11 bases between the two germline ends. The CDR3 DNA follows: TGTGCCAGCAGTGCCGGGGAGGGAGAAAAACTGTTTTTT. Translation: CASSAGEGEKLFF.

The V call is TRBV4-3, the J call TRBJ2-2; 8 bases agree with TRBD2. Per the germline V gene, CDR1 is LGHNA and CDR2 is YSLEER. The CDR3 is 17 residues long. J lost 8 bases, V lost 0 bases, and 11 bases had no gene match. The CDR3 sequence: CASSQDTLAEFSGELFF. CDR3 in DNA: TGCGCCAGCAGCCAAGATACACTAGCGGAATTTTCTGGGGAGCTGTTTTTT.

In this sample, this clone turned up once. The chain uses TRBV29-1 and TRBJ2-7; 7 nucleotides line up with TRBD2. CDR1 is SQVTM, CDR2 ANQGSEA, per germline. The junction had 8 bases not matched to a gene; V was cut back by 6 bases and J by 0 bases. The CDR3 consists of 14 residues. CDR3 bases: TGCAGCGTCGGGGAGGGAACACTCTCCTACGAGCAGTACTTC. It yields the protein CSVGEGTLSYEQYF.

The gene calls are TRBV6-1 and TRBJ1-2, with D uncertain. The CDR3 has 12 amino acids. Germline CDR1 MNHNS, CDR2 SASEGT. V dropped 4 bases and J dropped 6 bases, with 9 bases sitting between them. The DNA of the CDR3 is TGTGCCAGCAGTGTGGTTGGAGATGGCTACACCTTC. Protein product: CASSVVGDGYTF.

This chain links TRBV5-1 with TRBJ2-5, with 13 bases identical to TRBD2. Germline V CDR1 and CDR2: SGHRS, YFSETQ. This CDR3 spans 16 amino acids. Losses at the gene ends were 3 bases for V and 3 bases for J; bases not matched to a gene: 5. The CDR3 is CASSSGTSGAKETQYF. As DNA, the CDR3 is TGCGCCAGCAGCTCCGGGACTAGCGGGGCCAAAGAGACCCAGTACTTC.

The rearrangement uses TRBV5-6 and TRBJ1-5, with 8 bases fitting TRBD1. The CDR3 length is 15 residues. Germline loops: CDR1 SGHDT, CDR2 YYEEEE. Germline trimming cut 0 bases from V and 7 bases from J; bases unmatched to any gene: 6. The CDR3 DNA sequence: TGTGCCAGCAGCTTGGGACAGGGGAGGTTGCAGCCCCAGCATTTT. Protein sequence: CASSLGQGRLQPQHF.

This chain connects TRBV9 to TRBJ1-2, with TRBD1 as a possible D gene (6 bases). This CDR3 is 13 amino acids long. V was shortened by 1 base and J by 5 bases, with 9 bases between the two germline ends. The germline V gene has CDR1 SGDLS and CDR2 YYNGEE. The CDR3 DNA is TGTGCCAGCAGCGTAATGGACAGTTATGGCTACACCTTC. It is translated as CASSVMDSYGYTF. Combining the CDR3 with reference TRBV9 and TRBJ1-2 gives the whole variable domain DSGVTQTPKHLITATGQRVTLRCSPRSGDLSVYWYQQSLDQGLQFLIQYYNGEERAKGNILERFSAQQFPDLHSELNLSSLELGDSALYFCASSVMDSYGYTFGSGTRLTVV.

The V call is TRBV5-1, the J call TRBJ1-6; D call uncertain. The V gene's germline CDR1 is SGHRS and CDR2 YFSETQ. Trimming shortened V by 7 bases and J by 10 bases, and 18 bases separated the two germline ends. This CDR3 spans 14 amino acids. The CDR3 DNA follows: TGCGCCAGCGGTAATGGGGAGTCATCCTCACCCCTCCACTTT. Encoded protein: CASGNGESSSPLHF.

This clone appeared once. V is TRBV4-3 and J is TRBJ1-4; 7 bases map to TRBD1. The CDR3 is made up of 15 amino acids. The junction had 7 bases not matched to a gene; V was cut back by 4 bases and J by 5 bases. Germline V gives CDR1 LGHNA, CDR2 YSLEER. CDR3 bases: TGCGCCAGCAGCCCCCGGGACAGCCAAAATGAAAAACTGTTTTTT. This translates into CASSPRDSQNEKLFF.

The chain uses TRBV5-3 and TRBJ2-1; D ambiguous. TRBV5-3 is given ORF status, its function remaining uncertain. V was clipped by 0 bases and J by 0 bases, with 7 bases between them. The CDR3 covers 15 residues. The CDR3 here is CARSLAPSSYNEQFF. The CDR3 nucleotides are TGTGCCAGAAGCTTGGCCCCGAGCTCCTACAATGAGCAGTTCTTC.

The chain combines TRBV19 with TRBJ1-6; TRBD1 aligns across 10 bases. Germline values: CDR1 LNHDA, CDR2 SQIVND (reference sequence). CDR3 size: 14 residues. Losses at the gene ends were 6 bases for V and 11 bases for J; bases not matched to a gene: 7. This CDR3 reads CASSSGTGEPPLHF. The CDR3 DNA reads TGTGCCAGTAGCTCCGGGACAGGGGAGCCACCCCTCCACTTT.

The V and J genes are TRBV6-1 and TRBJ1-2; tentatively, D is TRBD1 (5 bases). This CDR3 has 15 amino acids. Germline V gene lookup returns CDR1 MNHNS and CDR2 SASEGT. V lost 0 bases and J lost 4, with 12 bases in between. The CDR3 loop reads CASSEAVGGPYGYTF. For the CDR3, the DNA is TGTGCCAGCAGTGAAGCGGTGGGGGGTCCCTATGGCTACACCTTC.